The entry that follows covers one TCR beta chain sequence. Germline assignment: CDR1 MDHEN and CDR2 SYDVKM. The CDR3 has 13 residues. V lost 3 bases to trimming and J lost 9 bases, with 12 bases between them. The data were taken from a study of technical replicates of blood from several donors. Assay: immunoSEQ multiplex PCR; the TCRdb copy retains only in-frame clones and omits some. The sample contains 72,000 or so clones, around 93% of which appear only once. Sequenced material: T cells isolated from PBMCs. The chain links TRBV28 to TRBJ2-1; D is possibly TRBD2 (6 bases). This TCR came from a human donor in good health. The CDR3 sequence is CASSFGGAGEQFF. The CDR3, as DNA: TGTGCCAGCAGTTTCGGAGGGGCAGGTGAGCAGTTCTTC.